This is a list of T cell receptor beta chains from one sample in a study of regulatory T cells in long-lasting Graves disease. TCRdb redid the calling of the multiplex PCR reads with MiXCR, one entry per CDR3 protein. This sample has around 450,000 distinct CDR3 sequences, with around 15% found just once. The same sample was also studied in work on T cells in Graves' hyperthyroidism and ophthalmopathy.

This material consisted of peripheral blood mononuclear cells (PBMCs), taken at new diagnosis, from a patient treated with antithyroid drugs. The receptors were gathered from a man aged 40-50 years with Graves disease. The CDR3 runs from the conserved cysteine through the conserved F or W. Each record gives: J gene, D gene, clone size, V gene, CDR3 DNA, CDR3 protein. A D gene is named only where the DNA matches it firmly. Not every row has a clone size; where given, it reads once, few, many or a size class.

>TRBJ1-1|.|many|TRBV6-1
TGTGCCAGCAGAACCCTAATCCGGGGTGAAGCTTTCTTT
CASRTLIRGEAFF
>TRBJ2-1|TRBD1|many|TRBV2
TGTGCCAGCCAACGGGACAGCTACAATGAGCAGTTCTTC
CASQRDSYNEQFF
>TRBJ2-7|.|many|TRBV30
TGTGCCTGGAGTTTGGCCAGGACGGGGATCGAGCAGTACTTC
CAWSLARTGIEQYF
>TRBJ2-1|TRBD2|.|TRBV10-3
TGTGCCATCTCGGCGGGGGAGACCTACAATGAGCAGTTCTTC
CAISAGETYNEQFF
>TRBJ2-5|.|many|TRBV20-1
TGCAGTGCCGAGGTTCTAGTGGAGGAGACCCAGTACTTC
CSAEVLVEETQYF
>TRBJ1-5|.|many|TRBV7-9
TGTGCCAGCAGCCATAGTAATAGCAATCAGCCCCAGCATTTT
CASSHSNSNQPQHF
>TRBJ2-2|TRBD2|many|TRBV6-5
TGTGCCAGCAGTTACTGGGGCGGGGGTCGAGGCACCGGGGAGCTGTTTTTT
CASSYWGGGRGTGELFF
>TRBJ2-2|.|many|TRBV6-5
TGTGCCAGCAGTTTCGCAAACACCGGGGAGCTGTTTTTT
CASSFANTGELFF
>TRBJ2-4|TRBD1|many|TRBV5-1
TGCGCCAGCAGCCGGGACAGGGGAACCAAAAACATTCAGTACTTC
CASSRDRGTKNIQYF
>TRBJ1-2|.|few|TRBV3-1
TGTGCCAGCAGCCAAGGCGCAGGGCTTGGCTACACCTTC
CASSQGAGLGYTF
>TRBJ1-1|.|many|TRBV20-1
TGCAGTGCTAGAGAGCAGGGATCAATGAACACTGAAGCTTTCTTT
CSAREQGSMNTEAFF
>TRBJ2-2|.|few|TRBV7-3
TGTGCCAGCAGCTCCCGACATGATACCGGAGCCGGGGAGCTGTTTTTT
CASSSRHDTGAGELFF
>TRBJ2-7|TRBD2|many|TRBV20-1
TGCAGTCCCTCCCGGCCTAGCGGGAGTACCTACGAGCAGTACTTC
CSPSRPSGSTYEQYF
>TRBJ2-7|TRBD2|.|TRBV4-1
TGCGCCAGCAGCCAAGATTTACGGACTAGCGGGAGTGTCCACGAGCAGTACTTC
CASSQDLRTSGSVHEQYF
>TRBJ1-2|.|.|TRBV28
TGTGCCAGCCGGACGGCTGGGGGCTACACCTTC
CASRTAGGYTF